This TCR beta chain was captured in a study of T cell responses to AZD1222 COVID-19 vaccine. Generated by immunoSEQ multiplex PCR, the TCRdb table keeps only in-frame clones and is missing some. The sample shows more than 150,000 clones, around 94% of them seen only once. The CDR3 length is 16 residues. Germline CDR1 SGHNT, CDR2 YENEEA. V shed 1 base and J shed 0 bases, with 9 bases lying between them. Concerning this clone: Its antigen remains unknown.

Study-level findings and limits: Unmutated variant regions are reportedly targeted by nearly half of spike-specific TCRs. Most donors were white British and more were female, and clonal diversity was possibly underestimated. Spike-specific TCR breadth and depth both grew after two AZD1222 doses.

The sequencing here drew on peripheral blood, taken 28 days after the second AZD1222 dose. J is TRBJ1-4 and V is TRBV11-3; D gene ambiguous. The TCR originated in an adult who received the AZD1222 COVID-19 vaccine. The CDR3 spells CASSLGAVATNEKLFF. The DNA of the CDR3 is TGTGCCAGCAGCTTAGGGGCAGTAGCAACTAATGAAAAACTGTTTTTT.